This paragraph covers one T cell receptor beta chain sequence. Its cognate antigen is unknown. CDR1 KGHSH and CDR2 LQKENI come from the germline V gene. V was trimmed by 0 bases and J by 4 bases, leaving 10 bases between them. This CDR3 contains 14 residues. Profiled with immunoSEQ multiplex PCR; TCRdb holds only in-frame clones, not every one. The sample holds 60,000 or so clones, over 90% seen once. The sample is drawn from a study of cytomegalovirus exposure and HLA in healthy donors. Study results and caveats: The authors enumerated over 150 TCR beta chains as linked to cytomegalovirus. For cytomegalovirus status, the classifier reportedly gave diagnoses with high specificity and sensitivity. The dataset shows that most TCR sequences were rare, while some public TCRs occurred in many donors.

The chain uses TRBV18 and TRBJ2-7; no definite D call. Sequenced: PBMCs. The TCR was taken from a man between 18 and 29 years old in good health and CMV-seronegative. The CDR3 DNA reads TGTGCCAGCTCACCACCTGAACACATATACGAGCAGTACTTC. Protein: CASSPPEHIYEQYF.